These T cell receptor beta chains were read from a single sample in a study of glioma-infiltrating T cells. TCRdb passed the multiplex PCR reads through MiXCR, listing each CDR3 protein once. The profile shows more than 350,000 distinct CDR3 sequences, 41% of them singletons. The sequencing sample was made of glioma tissue, nonneoplastic brain tissue, or PBMCs (not recorded which). The receptor source for this set is a human donor with low-grade glioma or glioblastoma, undergoing nonglioma brain surgery, or in good health (not recorded which). Both conserved end residues are part of each CDR3.

cdr3_length: 19; v_call: TRBV6-5; j_call: TRBJ2-6; cdr3_aa: CASSYPLGGHLSGANVLTF
cdr3_length: 14; v_call: TRBV7-2; j_call: TRBJ2-7; cdr3_aa: CASSPGVHSYEQYF
cdr3_length: 16; v_call: TRBV11-1; j_call: TRBJ1-2; cdr3_aa: CASSLSGAHRDYGYTF
cdr3_length: 15; v_call: TRBV5-1; j_call: TRBJ2-1; cdr3_aa: CASSLGDRVNNEQFF
cdr3_length: 14; v_call: TRBV7-9; j_call: TRBJ2-1; cdr3_aa: CASRSLAPYNEQFF
cdr3_length: 15; v_call: TRBV6-1; j_call: TRBJ2-1; cdr3_aa: CARLTSGRAWNEQFF
cdr3_length: 17; v_call: TRBV7-2; j_call: TRBJ1-1; cdr3_aa: CASSLVQGALGVNEAFF
cdr3_length: 18; v_call: TRBV6-1; j_call: TRBJ1-6; cdr3_aa: CASSQKGGPSSHNSPLHF
cdr3_length: 13; v_call: TRBV6-1; j_call: TRBJ2-7; cdr3_aa: CASRLGQGYEQYF
cdr3_length: 17; v_call: TRBV20-1; j_call: TRBJ2-5; cdr3_aa: CSARAVARGKLQETQYF
cdr3_length: 16; v_call: TRBV7-7; j_call: TRBJ2-7; cdr3_aa: CASSLAPGLAGSEQYF
cdr3_length: 15; v_call: TRBV28; j_call: TRBJ2-3; cdr3_aa: CASSPRRGGTDTQYF
cdr3_length: 13; v_call: TRBV28; j_call: TRBJ2-7; cdr3_aa: CASNLLNGYEQYF
cdr3_length: 14; v_call: TRBV7-6; j_call: TRBJ2-7; cdr3_aa: CASSQNVGVYEQYF
cdr3_length: 13; v_call: TRBV11-2; j_call: TRBJ1-1; cdr3_aa: CASSLNGEAEAFF
cdr3_length: 15; v_call: TRBV20-1; j_call: TRBJ1-1; cdr3_aa: CSLGPGQAGNTEAFF
cdr3_length: 15; v_call: TRBV11-2; j_call: TRBJ2-1; cdr3_aa: CASSQGGHSYNEQFF
cdr3_length: 14; v_call: TRBV28; j_call: TRBJ2-5; cdr3_aa: CASSWGAAQETQYF
cdr3_length: 16; v_call: TRBV6-2/TRBV6-3; j_call: TRBJ1-5; cdr3_aa: CASSYSQWNSNQPQHF
cdr3_length: 13; v_call: TRBV11-2; j_call: TRBJ2-2; cdr3_aa: CASRWSTTGELFF
cdr3_length: 16; v_call: TRBV4-2; j_call: TRBJ1-2; cdr3_aa: CASSQDTLPRGYGYTF
cdr3_length: 19; v_call: TRBV27; j_call: TRBJ2-1; cdr3_aa: CASSPMSSGRSPINNEQFF
cdr3_length: 14; v_call: TRBV27; j_call: TRBJ2-1; cdr3_aa: CASSLYRGGNEQFF
cdr3_length: 17; v_call: TRBV19; j_call: TRBJ2-1; cdr3_aa: CASSIDISGRSYNEQFF
cdr3_length: 13; v_call: TRBV20-1; j_call: TRBJ2-7; cdr3_aa: CSAREDISYEQYF
cdr3_length: 15; v_call: TRBV5-5; j_call: TRBJ2-1; cdr3_aa: CASSRGLGVYNEQFF
cdr3_length: 12; v_call: TRBV20-1; j_call: TRBJ2-5; cdr3_aa: CSVRKAGETQYF
cdr3_length: 16; v_call: TRBV28; j_call: TRBJ1-5; cdr3_aa: CASSRLQGVSNQPQHF
cdr3_length: 14; v_call: TRBV29-1; j_call: TRBJ1-2; cdr3_aa: CSVPGSRASYGYTF
cdr3_length: 15; v_call: TRBV28; j_call: TRBJ2-5; cdr3_aa: CASSLIGAGQETQYF
cdr3_length: 15; v_call: TRBV19; j_call: TRBJ1-6; cdr3_aa: CASSIMPVGTAPLHF
cdr3_length: 12; v_call: TRBV4-2; j_call: TRBJ2-1; cdr3_aa: CASSQGGGEQFF
cdr3_length: 18; v_call: TRBV7-7; j_call: TRBJ2-1; cdr3_aa: CASSLGPLAGVNYNEQFF
cdr3_length: 15; v_call: TRBV7-2; j_call: TRBJ2-1; cdr3_aa: CASSWTSGSGNEQFF
cdr3_length: 15; v_call: TRBV7-2; j_call: TRBJ1-4; cdr3_aa: CASSLVGTSNEKLFF
cdr3_length: 17; v_call: TRBV7-2; j_call: TRBJ1-3; cdr3_aa: CASSPGRIGSSGNTIYF
cdr3_length: 17; v_call: TRBV20-1; j_call: TRBJ2-1; cdr3_aa: CSASGGLAGGPGNEQFF
cdr3_length: 15; v_call: TRBV4-3; j_call: TRBJ2-1; cdr3_aa: CSSSQDVSRAQEQFF
cdr3_length: 13; v_call: TRBV28; j_call: TRBJ2-5; cdr3_aa: CASSLRGSGTQYF
cdr3_length: 14; v_call: TRBV4-2; j_call: TRBJ2-3; cdr3_aa: CASSQATGTDTQYF
cdr3_length: 16; v_call: TRBV20-1; j_call: TRBJ1-3; cdr3_aa: CSARDGGGIYGNTIYF
cdr3_length: 18; v_call: TRBV7-9; j_call: TRBJ2-7; cdr3_aa: CASSLAWGNAQDFYEQYF
cdr3_length: 12; v_call: TRBV6-1; j_call: TRBJ1-5; cdr3_aa: CASNGPDQPQHF
cdr3_length: 16; v_call: TRBV15; j_call: TRBJ2-3; cdr3_aa: CATSRDPQGEGETEYF
cdr3_length: 15; v_call: TRBV6-5; j_call: TRBJ1-6; cdr3_aa: CASSYSAGLNSPLHF
cdr3_length: 14; v_call: TRBV20-1; j_call: TRBJ1-5; cdr3_aa: CSARAGSHRQPQHF
cdr3_length: 13; v_call: TRBV27; j_call: TRBJ2-7; cdr3_aa: CASSFLTGYEQYF
cdr3_length: 15; v_call: TRBV3-1; j_call: TRBJ2-5; cdr3_aa: CASSQVSREGETQYF
cdr3_length: 14; v_call: TRBV5-1; j_call: TRBJ2-3; cdr3_aa: CASSFGLGADTQYF
cdr3_length: 15; v_call: TRBV5-5; j_call: TRBJ1-4; cdr3_aa: CASSYNIRTNEKLFF
cdr3_length: 12; v_call: TRBV25-1; j_call: TRBJ1-2; cdr3_aa: CASSDPPHSYTF
cdr3_length: 14; v_call: TRBV4-2; j_call: TRBJ2-1; cdr3_aa: CASSPTEVYNEQLF
cdr3_length: 15; v_call: TRBV12-3/TRBV12-4; j_call: TRBJ2-3; cdr3_aa: CASSPRAGDTDTQYF
cdr3_length: 14; v_call: TRBV27; j_call: TRBJ2-1; cdr3_aa: CASSLTEGAREQFF
cdr3_length: 13; v_call: TRBV20-1; j_call: TRBJ2-3; cdr3_aa: CSSHHLDTDTQYF